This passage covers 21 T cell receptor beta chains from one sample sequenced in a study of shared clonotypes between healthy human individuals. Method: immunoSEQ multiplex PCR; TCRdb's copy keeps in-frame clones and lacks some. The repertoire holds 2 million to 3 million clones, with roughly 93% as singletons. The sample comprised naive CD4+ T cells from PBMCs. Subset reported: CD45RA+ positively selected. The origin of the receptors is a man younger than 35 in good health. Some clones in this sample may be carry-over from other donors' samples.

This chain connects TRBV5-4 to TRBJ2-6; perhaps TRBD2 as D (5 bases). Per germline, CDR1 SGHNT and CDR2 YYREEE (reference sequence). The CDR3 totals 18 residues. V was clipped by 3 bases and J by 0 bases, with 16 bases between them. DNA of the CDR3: TGTGCCAGCAGCTCCGGGTTTTTCGGGGACTCTGGGGCCAACGTCCTGACTTTC. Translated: CASSSGFFGDSGANVLTF.

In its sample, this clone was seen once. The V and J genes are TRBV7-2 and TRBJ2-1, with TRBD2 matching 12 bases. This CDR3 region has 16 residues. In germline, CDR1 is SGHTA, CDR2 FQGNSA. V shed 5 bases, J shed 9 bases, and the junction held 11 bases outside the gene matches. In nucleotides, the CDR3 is TGTGCCAGCAGCATCGGGACTAGCGGGCCGAGCGGTGAGCAGTTCTTC. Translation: CASSIGTSGPSGEQFF. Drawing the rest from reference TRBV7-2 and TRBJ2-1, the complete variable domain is GAGVSQSPSNKVTEKGKDVELRCDPISGHTALYWYRQSLGQGLEFLIYFQGNSAPDKSGLPSDRFSAERTGGSVSTLTIQRTQQEDSAVYLCASSIGTSGPSGEQFFGPGTRLTVL.

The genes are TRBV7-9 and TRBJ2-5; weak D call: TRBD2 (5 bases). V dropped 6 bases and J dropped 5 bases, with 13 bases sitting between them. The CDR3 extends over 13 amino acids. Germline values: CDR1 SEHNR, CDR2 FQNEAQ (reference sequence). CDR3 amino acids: CASSFLATETQYF. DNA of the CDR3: TGTGCCAGCAGTTTTCTAGCTACGGAGACCCAGTACTTC.

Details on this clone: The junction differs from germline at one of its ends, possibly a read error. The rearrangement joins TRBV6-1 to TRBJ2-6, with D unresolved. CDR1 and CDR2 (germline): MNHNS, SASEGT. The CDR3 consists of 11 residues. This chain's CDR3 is CASSGSMASYF. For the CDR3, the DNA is TGTGCCAGCAGTGGGTCGATGGCGAGCTATTTC.

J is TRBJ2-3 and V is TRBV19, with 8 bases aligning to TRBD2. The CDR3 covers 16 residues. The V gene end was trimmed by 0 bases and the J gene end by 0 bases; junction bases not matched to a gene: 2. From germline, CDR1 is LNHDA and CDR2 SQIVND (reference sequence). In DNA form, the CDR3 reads TGTGCCAGTAGTATAGACCCTAGCGGGAGCACAGATACGCAGTATTTT. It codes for CASSIDPSGSTDTQYF. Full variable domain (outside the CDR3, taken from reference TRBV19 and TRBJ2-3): DGGITQSPKYLFRKEGQNVTLSCEQNLNHDAMYWYRQDPGQGLRLIYYSQIVNDFQKGDIAEGYSVSREKKESFPLTVTSAQKNPTAFYLCASSIDPSGSTDTQYFGPGTRLTVL.

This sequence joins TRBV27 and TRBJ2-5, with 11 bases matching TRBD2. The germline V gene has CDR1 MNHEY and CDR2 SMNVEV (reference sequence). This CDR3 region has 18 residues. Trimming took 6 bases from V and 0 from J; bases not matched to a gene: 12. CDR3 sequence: CASSLIGTSGPYQETQYF. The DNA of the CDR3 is TGTGCCAGCAGCCTGATTGGGACTAGCGGACCGTACCAAGAGACCCAGTACTTC.

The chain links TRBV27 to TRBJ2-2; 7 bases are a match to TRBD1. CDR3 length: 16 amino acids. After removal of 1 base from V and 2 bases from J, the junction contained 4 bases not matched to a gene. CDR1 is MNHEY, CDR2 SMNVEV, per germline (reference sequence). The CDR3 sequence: CASSLYRTGNTGELFF. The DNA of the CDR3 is TGTGCCAGCAGTTTATATCGGACAGGAAACACCGGGGAGCTGTTTTTT.

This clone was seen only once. DNA of the CDR3: TGCAGCGCTCCTCGGCCAGGGACCAACACCGGGGAGCTGTTTTTT. Protein sequence: CSAPRPGTNTGELFF. The rearrangement joins TRBV29-1 to TRBJ2-2; D is possibly TRBD1 or TRBD2 (5 bases each). The germline CDR1 and CDR2 sequences are SQVTM and ANQGSEA. There are 15 residues in the CDR3. Trimming pared 7 bases from V and 2 bases from J, leaving 17 bases between.

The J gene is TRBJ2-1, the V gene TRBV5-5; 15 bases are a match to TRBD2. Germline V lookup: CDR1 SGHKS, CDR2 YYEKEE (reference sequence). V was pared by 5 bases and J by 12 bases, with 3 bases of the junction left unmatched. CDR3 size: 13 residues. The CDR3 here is CASRGTSGRRQFF. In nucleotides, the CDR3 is TGTGCCAGCAGGGGGACTAGCGGGAGGAGGCAGTTCTTC.

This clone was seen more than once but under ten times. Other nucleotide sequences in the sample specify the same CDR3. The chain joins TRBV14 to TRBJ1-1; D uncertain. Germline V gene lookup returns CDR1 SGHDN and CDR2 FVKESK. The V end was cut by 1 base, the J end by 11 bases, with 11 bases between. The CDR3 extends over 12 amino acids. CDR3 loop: CASSQGRGRAFF. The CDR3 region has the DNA TGTGCCAGCAGCCAAGGGAGAGGGCGGGCTTTCTTT.

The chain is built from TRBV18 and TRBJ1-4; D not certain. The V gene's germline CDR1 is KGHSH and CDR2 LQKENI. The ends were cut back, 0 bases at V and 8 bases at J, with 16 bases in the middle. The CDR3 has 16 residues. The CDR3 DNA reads TGTGCCAGCTCACCACCCCCGGTAGGGATCCACGAAAAACTGTTTTTT. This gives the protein CASSPPPVGIHEKLFF. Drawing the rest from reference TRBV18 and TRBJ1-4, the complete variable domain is NAGVMQNPRHLVRRRGQEARLRCSPMKGHSHVYWYRQLPEEGLKFMVYLQKENIIDESGMPKERFSAEFPKEGPSILRIQQVVRGDSAAYFCASSPPPVGIHEKLFFGSGTQLSVL.

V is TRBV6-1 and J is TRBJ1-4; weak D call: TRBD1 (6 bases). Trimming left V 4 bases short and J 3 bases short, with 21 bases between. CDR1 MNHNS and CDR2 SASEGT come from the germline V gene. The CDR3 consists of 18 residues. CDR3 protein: CASSGAGAVGLPNEKLFF. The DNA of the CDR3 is TGTGCCAGCAGTGGAGCAGGGGCGGTCGGGCTGCCTAATGAAAAACTGTTTTTT.

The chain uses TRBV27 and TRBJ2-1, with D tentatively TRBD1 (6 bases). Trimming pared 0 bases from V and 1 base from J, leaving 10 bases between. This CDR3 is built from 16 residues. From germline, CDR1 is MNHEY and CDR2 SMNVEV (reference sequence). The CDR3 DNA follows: TGTGCCAGCAGTTTATCGGGTAGGGGGTCCTACAATGAGCAGTTCTTC. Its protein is CASSLSGRGSYNEQFF.

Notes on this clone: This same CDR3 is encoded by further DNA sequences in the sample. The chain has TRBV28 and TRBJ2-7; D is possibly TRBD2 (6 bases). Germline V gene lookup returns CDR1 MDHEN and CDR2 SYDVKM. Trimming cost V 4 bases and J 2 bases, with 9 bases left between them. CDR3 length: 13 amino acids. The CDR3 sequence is CASSSDYPYEQYF. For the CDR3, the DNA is TGTGCCAGCAGTTCGGACTACCCCTACGAGCAGTACTTC.

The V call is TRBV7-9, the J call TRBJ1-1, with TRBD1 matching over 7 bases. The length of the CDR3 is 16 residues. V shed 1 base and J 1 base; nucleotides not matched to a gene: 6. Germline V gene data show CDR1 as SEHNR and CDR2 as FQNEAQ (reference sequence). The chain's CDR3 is CASSLVSRDRNTEAFF. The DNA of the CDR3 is TGTGCCAGCAGCTTAGTGTCCCGGGACAGGAACACTGAAGCTTTCTTT.

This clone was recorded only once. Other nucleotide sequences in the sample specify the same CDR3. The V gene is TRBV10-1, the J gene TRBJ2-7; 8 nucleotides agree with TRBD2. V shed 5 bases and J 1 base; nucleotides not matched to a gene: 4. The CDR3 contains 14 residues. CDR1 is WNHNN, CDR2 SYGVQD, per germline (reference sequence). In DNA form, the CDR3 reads TGCGCCAGCAGTCCGAGCGGGAGTTCCTACGAGCAGTACTTC. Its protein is CASSPSGSSYEQYF.

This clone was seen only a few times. The CDR3 DNA follows: TGCGCCAGCAGCTTGGCCATTGCCCCAGGGTTTGAGACCCAGTACTTC. Translated: CASSLAIAPGFETQYF. V gene TRBV5-1 combines with J gene TRBJ2-5, with D perhaps matching TRBD1 (5 bases). The germline V gene encodes CDR1 SGHRS and CDR2 YFSETQ. This CDR3 comprises 16 residues. Trimming removed 0 bases from V and 5 bases from J, with 17 bases in between.

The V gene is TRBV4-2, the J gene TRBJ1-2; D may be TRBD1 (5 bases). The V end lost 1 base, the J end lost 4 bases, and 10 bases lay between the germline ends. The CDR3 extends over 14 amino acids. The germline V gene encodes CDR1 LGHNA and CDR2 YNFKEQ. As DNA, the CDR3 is TGTGCCAGCAGCCAAGTAGACAGTATCTATGGCTACACCTTC. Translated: CASSQVDSIYGYTF.

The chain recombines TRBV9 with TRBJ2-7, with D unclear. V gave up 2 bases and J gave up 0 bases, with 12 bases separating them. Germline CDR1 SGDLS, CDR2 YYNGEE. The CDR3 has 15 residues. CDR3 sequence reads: CASSVQALSSYEQYF. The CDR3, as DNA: TGTGCCAGCAGCGTCCAGGCCTTAAGCTCCTACGAGCAGTACTTC. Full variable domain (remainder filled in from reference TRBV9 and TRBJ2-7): DSGVTQTPKHLITATGQRVTLRCSPRSGDLSVYWYQQSLDQGLQFLIQYYNGEERAKGNILERFSAQQFPDLHSELNLSSLELGDSALYFCASSVQALSSYEQYFGPGTRLTVT.

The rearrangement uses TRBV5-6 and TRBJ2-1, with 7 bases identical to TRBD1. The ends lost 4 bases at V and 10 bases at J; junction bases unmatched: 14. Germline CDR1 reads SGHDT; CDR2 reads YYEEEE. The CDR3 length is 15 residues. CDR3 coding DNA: TGTGCCAGCAGCCTCTCCCTCCGGACAGGCGGGGAGCAGTTCTTC. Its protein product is CASSLSLRTGGEQFF.

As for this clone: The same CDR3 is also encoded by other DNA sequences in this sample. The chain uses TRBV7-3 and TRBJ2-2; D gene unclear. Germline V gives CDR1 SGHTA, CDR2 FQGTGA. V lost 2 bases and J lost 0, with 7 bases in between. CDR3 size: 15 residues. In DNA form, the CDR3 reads TGTGCCAGCAGCTTAGACCGAGCGAACACCGGGGAGCTGTTTTTT. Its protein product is CASSLDRANTGELFF.